Described below is a single T cell receptor beta chain sequence and its context. Its antigen remains undetermined. No qualities accompany the bases; no much larger clone lies one base away. TCRbeta CDR3 regions were amplified from genomic DNA by means of the immunoSEQ Assay, a bias-controlled multiplex PCR. In the authors' own workflow: The number of nucleated cells in each sample was estimated by amplification of reference gene primers within the assay. Sequence reads were collapsed and filtered to measure the absolute abundance of every unique TCRbeta CDR3 rearrangement. For each sample, productive Simpson clonality was calculated by taking the square root of Simpson's diversity index across productive rearrangements. TCRdb holds this immuneACCESS table with in-frame rearrangements only. Some clones are missing; in checked studies, unresolved V genes explain under half, and the rest has no known cause. V, J and clone size are those of that table, while D and trimming were read from the DNA. This sample has 250,000 to 300,000 clones in its table, and about nine tenths of those were observed once. The ten largest clones take up less than 2.5% of the sample.

The sample originates from a study of blood T cell repertoires in COVID-19 (dated by TCRdb to 2018 to 2021). Describing the broader study: The collaborator samples originated in the United States, Italy and Spain and spanned the acute and convalescent phases of COVID-19. The material from the prospective study consisted of cDNA or gDNA derived from T cells, B-cell-depleted T cells, or PBMCs. Deeply sampled blood TCRbeta repertoires from subjects exposed to, actively infected with, or recovered from COVID-19 were included in the dataset. A freely available public database, intended as a resource for researchers studying the immune response to SARS-CoV-2, is where the repertoires were released. Samples came from the ongoing ImmuneRACE study (first 160 participants) plus 1,254 subjects from 6 global collaborators. The sample metadata nearly always contained a de-identified subject ID, COVID-19 status, age in years and sex. Where available, HLA class I and class II types were obtained from metadata supplied by the sample provider rather than from assay-based typing.

Ends trimmed: V by 4 bases, J by 6 bases; bases unmatched to a gene: 5. Sequences SGHRS (CDR1) and YFSETQ (CDR2) are obtained from the germline V gene. The CDR3 measures 13 amino acids from cysteine to phenylalanine. The retained sequence is limited to the CDR3, 39 bases, with the frame set at the first base. What the research found in general, with its limitations: Clinical and demographic metadata were provided uncurated, with the amount varying by source and participant.

Collaborating institutions collected whole blood in K2EDTA tubes following their own protocols. For TCRbeta analysis, collaborators shipped samples in one of three forms: frozen whole blood, isolated PBMCs, or DNA extracted from either of those sample types. This chain is built from TRBV5-1 and TRBJ1-2, with TRBD1 matching 8 junction bases. The sequencing input was peripheral blood. The TCR sequence derives from a man aged 50-59 years with acute or convalescent COVID-19. The nucleotide sequence reads TGCGCCAGCAGCCCAATGGACAGGGATGGCTACACCTTC. This translates into CASSPMDRDGYTF.